The 27 T cell receptor beta chains below were found in one sample sequenced in a study of T cell repertoires in cytomegalovirus infection (dated by TCRdb to about 2019). The antigens these receptors bind are not known. The intended sense of this specimen's treatment or condition label: in vitro stimulation with specific CMV peptide epitopes to enrich CMV-specific T cells. The sequencing machine was an Illumina HiSeq 1500. TCRdb handled the public reads itself, with Q25 trimming in fastp and clone calling in MiXCR, and kept productive beta chains. Rows merge per CDR3 protein into single entries with the most common DNA and genes. Recorded for this sample are about 920,000 distinct CDR3 sequences; 25% to 40% of them occurred a single time. The ten largest clones capture under 15% of the sample. Sequenced material: cultured CD8+ T cells from PBMCs, taken from culture after CMV antigen stimulation. Receptor source: a human donor in good health (CMV status not recorded). Some clones in this sample may be carry-over from other donors' samples.

The table lists this clonotype with a few counts. This rearrangement joins TRBV27 to TRBJ2-2; either TRBD1 or TRBD2 may fit D (5 bases each). This CDR3 has 14 amino acids. Germline V CDR1 and CDR2: MNHEY, SMNVEV (reference sequence). V lost 4 bases to trimming and J lost 0 bases, with 6 bases between them. The CDR3 protein is CASSWGTNTGELFF. As DNA, the CDR3 is TGTGCCAGCAGTTGGGGGACGAACACCGGGGAGCTGTTTTTT.

This clonotype has a handful of counts. This rearrangement joins TRBV5-1 to TRBJ1-1; D gene ambiguous. Germline V lookup: CDR1 SGHRS, CDR2 YFSETQ. This CDR3 is 12 amino acids long. Trimming left V 7 bases short and J 6 bases short, with 13 bases between. The CDR3 loop is CASASGFAEAFF. DNA for the CDR3: TGCGCCAGCGCCTCAGGTTTTGCTGAAGCTTTCTTT.

The chain is built from TRBV5-6 and TRBJ2-1; 13 bases fit TRBD2. CDR1 and CDR2 (germline): SGHDT, YYEEEE. V shed 4 bases, J shed 7 bases, and the junction held 8 bases outside the gene matches. The CDR3 extends over 16 amino acids. The CDR3 reads CASSLGLAGETNEQFF. CDR3 sequence (DNA): TGTGCCAGCAGCCTTGGACTAGCGGGGGAAACTAATGAGCAGTTCTTC.

The CDR3 nucleotides are TGTGCCATCAGTGAGGGAATGGGTGAGCAGTTCTTC. Translation: CAISEGMGEQFF. This chain connects TRBV10-3 to TRBJ2-1; D ambiguous. Germline lookup yields CDR1 ENHRY and CDR2 SYGVKD. Trimming stripped 2 bases from V and 9 bases from J, with 8 bases between. The CDR3 has 12 amino acids.

V is TRBV12-3 or TRBV12-4 and J is TRBJ2-1, with 7 positions matching TRBD2. V shed 1 base, J shed 6 bases, and the junction held 6 bases outside the gene matches. This CDR3 is built from 15 residues. CDR3 in DNA: TGTGCCAGCAGTTTAGGGCGGGGGTCGCTCAATGAGCAGTTCTTC. Translation: CASSLGRGSLNEQFF.

This clonotype was observed at least ten times. The V gene is TRBV11-2, the J gene TRBJ1-5; D is possibly TRBD1 (5 bases). The CDR3 consists of 16 residues. Trimming cost V 2 bases and J 0 bases, with 11 bases left between them. Germline loops: CDR1 SGHAT, CDR2 FQNNGV. CDR3 nucleotides: TGTGCCAGCAGCTTACAGGGTCCCTATAGCAATCAGCCCCAGCATTTT. Translation: CASSLQGPYSNQPQHF.

The chain uses TRBV27 and TRBJ2-5; 7 bases are a match to TRBD1. The CDR3 is 14 residues long. Germline V gene data show CDR1 as MNHEY and CDR2 as SMNVEV (reference sequence). Trimming took 6 bases from V and 5 from J; bases not matched to a gene: 9. The CDR3 here is CASSYIQGSETQYF. CDR3 nucleotides: TGTGCCAGCAGCTATATACAGGGGAGCGAGACCCAGTACTTC.

This clonotype was seen only once. The CDR3 nucleotides read TGTGCCAGCAGCGAAGGGACAGCCGAAGCTTTCTTT. Residues: CASSEGTAEAFF. V and J are TRBV7-9 and TRBJ1-1; 7 nucleotides match TRBD1. CDR3 length: 12 amino acids. The J segment lost 8 bases and the V segment lost 5 bases, leaving 5 bases of the junction unmatched. In germline, CDR1 is SEHNR, CDR2 FQNEAQ (reference sequence).

The chain uses TRBV4-1 and TRBJ2-2; D is ambiguous. Germline lookup yields CDR1 MGHRA and CDR2 YSYEKL. CDR3 size: 15 residues. Trimming shortened V by 0 bases and J by 0 bases, and 5 bases separated the two germline ends. This CDR3 is CASSQDATNTGELFF. The CDR3 bases are TGCGCCAGCAGCCAAGACGCCACGAACACCGGGGAGCTGTTTTTT.

This clonotype was seen only a few times. The rearrangement joins TRBV10-3 to TRBJ1-3; D ambiguous. Germline assignment: CDR1 ENHRY and CDR2 SYGVKD. This CDR3 comprises 16 residues. Trimming pared 2 bases from V and 0 bases from J, leaving 11 bases between. The CDR3 sequence: CAISEASIYSGNTIYF. CDR3 bases: TGTGCCATCAGTGAGGCCTCGATATACTCTGGAAACACCATATATTTT.

This clonotype occurred many times. CDR3 coding DNA: TGTGCCAGCAGGTCCCCCGGGACAGGGGACTACAATGAGCAGTTCTTC. This encodes CASRSPGTGDYNEQFF. V is TRBV7-8 and J is TRBJ2-1, with 10 bases that match TRBD1. CDR3 size: 16 residues. Looked up from germline, CDR1 is SGHVS and CDR2 is FQNEAQ. The V and J ends lost 6 bases and 3 bases, in that order; junction bases with no gene match: 8.

The rearrangement links TRBV7-6 to TRBJ1-1, with 8 bases matching TRBD1. This CDR3 comprises 14 residues. The V and J ends lost 5 bases and 5 bases, in that order; junction bases with no gene match: 7. Germline CDR1 and CDR2: SGHVS and FNYEAQ. This CDR3 is CASSTGTGKTEAFF. CDR3 bases: TGTGCCAGCAGCACCGGGACAGGAAAAACTGAAGCTTTCTTT.

A note on this clonotype: Compared with germline, one end of the junction differs, possibly owing to a read error. The chain joins TRBV7-7 to TRBJ2-1, with a possible D match to TRBD2 (6 bases). The CDR3 is 15 amino acids. Per the germline V gene, CDR1 is SSHAT and CDR2 is FNYEAQ (reference sequence). The CDR3 region is CASSLARGTDNEQFF. The CDR3 DNA is TGTGCTAGCAGCTTAGCGCGGGGCACAGACAATGAGCAGTTCTTC.

The V call is TRBV27, the J call TRBJ1-1; tentative D call: TRBD1 (5 bases). V was cut by 4 bases and J by 10 bases, with 10 bases left in between. The germline gives CDR1 MNHEY, CDR2 SMNVEV (reference sequence). The CDR3 length is 11 residues. This chain's CDR3 is CASSSSRGAFF. The CDR3 bases are TGTGCCAGCAGTTCGTCGAGGGGAGCTTTCTTT.

This clonotype was detected many times. This chain links TRBV6-2 or TRBV6-3 with TRBJ1-1, with D possibly being TRBD1 (5 bases). V dropped 0 bases and J dropped 3 bases, with 8 bases sitting between them. Germline lookup yields CDR1 MNHEY and CDR2 SVGEGT. The CDR3 loop spans 14 amino acids. This CDR3 is CASSYSGVYTEAFF. The DNA for the CDR3 is TGTGCCAGCAGTTACTCAGGGGTTTACACTGAAGCTTTCTTT.

This chain connects TRBV4-2 to TRBJ2-1, with D perhaps TRBD2 (5 bases). Trimming took 4 bases from V and 8 from J, leaving 18 bases between them. The CDR3 runs to 15 residues. The germline gives CDR1 LGHNA, CDR2 YNFKEQ. This chain's CDR3 is CASSPSGGELDEQFF. The CDR3 DNA sequence: TGTGCCAGCAGCCCGTCTGGTGGGGAGCTCGATGAGCAGTTCTTC.

The rearrangement uses TRBV6-6 and TRBJ2-1; TRBD2 aligns across 9 bases. The CDR3 consists of 16 residues. The junction had 14 bases not matched to a gene; V was cut back by 7 bases and J by 7 bases. Germline CDR1 MNHNY, CDR2 SVGAGI (reference sequence). CDR3 amino acids: CASTTELLAGLNEQFF. The CDR3 region has the DNA TGTGCCAGCACCACGGAGTTGCTAGCGGGGTTGAATGAGCAGTTCTTC.

This clonotype came up many times. This chain links TRBV7-8 with TRBJ1-5; no reliable D call. CDR3 length: 19 amino acids. Germline V gene sequence: CDR1 SGHVS, CDR2 FQNEAQ. Trimming took 0 bases from V and 5 from J, leaving 23 bases between them. CDR3 protein: CASSLAFFASGRVHQPQHF. CDR3 nucleotides: TGTGCCAGCAGCTTAGCTTTCTTTGCTTCTGGTAGGGTCCATCAGCCCCAGCATTTT.

This rearrangement joins TRBV19 to TRBJ1-5, with 8 bases matching TRBD1. CDR1 is LNHDA and CDR2 is SQIVND in the germline V gene (reference sequence). V lost 0 bases and J lost 5; bases outside the gene matches: 9. The CDR3 loop spans 17 amino acids. Here the CDR3 reads CASSIDGRDRRHQPQHF. Here the CDR3 DNA reads TGTGCCAGTAGTATAGATGGTCGGGACAGGAGGCATCAGCCCCAGCATTTT.

This clonotype came up once. The J gene is TRBJ2-5, the V gene TRBV19, with D tentatively TRBD1 or TRBD2 (5 bases each). From germline, CDR1 is LNHDA and CDR2 SQIVND (reference sequence). V lost 0 bases to trimming and J lost 5 bases, with 13 bases between them. The CDR3 length is 15 residues. CDR3 coding DNA: TGTGCCAGTAGTATAGATCTTCGGGGCACGGAGACCCAGTACTTC. As protein: CASSIDLRGTETQYF.

The J gene is TRBJ2-3, the V gene TRBV18, with 7 bases identical to TRBD2. The CDR3 loop spans 17 amino acids. Unmatched junction bases numbered 12, after V lost 2 bases and J lost 4 bases. Germline V gives CDR1 KGHSH, CDR2 LQKENI. The CDR3 reads CASSPSAGVGLADTQYF. In DNA, the CDR3 is TGTGCCAGCTCACCATCGGCGGGGGTAGGATTGGCAGATACGCAGTATTTT.

This clonotype has just a few counts. The V and J genes are TRBV25-1 and TRBJ2-5; TRBD2 might be the D (5 bases). The CDR3 is made up of 16 amino acids. V was trimmed by 1 base and J by 5 bases, leaving 17 bases between them. Germline-derived CDR1 and CDR2 are MGHDK and SYGVNS. This chain's CDR3 is CASSELGSNTGETQYF. For the CDR3, the DNA is TGTGCCAGCAGTGAATTGGGGAGCAATACGGGCGAGACCCAGTACTTC.

The V call is TRBV7-4, the J call TRBJ1-2; D is possibly TRBD1 (6 bases). Per the germline V gene, CDR1 is SGHVT and CDR2 is SQSDAQ. The CDR3 has 14 residues. The V gene lost 3 bases and the J gene lost 6 bases, with 14 bases spanning the gap. CDR3 region: CASSLGGGVHGYTF. In DNA form, the CDR3 reads TGTGCCAGCAGCTTGGGGGGCGGGGTACATGGCTACACCTTC.

Of note for this clonotype: A read error may produce the germline difference seen at one junction end. The chain recombines TRBV4-2 with TRBJ2-1; 7 bases are a match to TRBD2. Germline-derived CDR1 and CDR2 are LGHNA and YNFKEQ. The CDR3 is made up of 17 amino acids. CDR3 in amino acids: CVSSRHTRGSSYNEQFF. In nucleotides, the CDR3 is TGTGTCAGCAGCCGACATACCCGCGGGAGCTCCTACAATGAGCAGTTCTTC.

This clonotype was recorded only once. The chain joins TRBV19 to TRBJ1-5; TRBD1 might be the D (5 bases). V was cut by 8 bases and J by 0 bases, with 8 bases left in between. This CDR3 contains 13 residues. In germline, CDR1 is LNHDA, CDR2 SQIVND (reference sequence). This CDR3 reads CASGHRSNQPQHF. Here the CDR3 DNA reads TGTGCCAGTGGACATCGTAGCAATCAGCCCCAGCATTTT.

The chain couples TRBV7-2 to TRBJ1-1; D gene ambiguous. The V end was cut by 2 bases, the J end by 4 bases, with 8 bases between. This CDR3 spans 13 amino acids. The germline CDR1 and CDR2 sequences are SGHTA and FQGNSA. The CDR3 coding sequence is TGTGCCAGCAGCTTAACGATCGTCACTGAAGCTTTCTTT. Amino acids: CASSLTIVTEAFF.

This clonotype occurred a few times. Compared with germline, one end of the junction differs, possibly owing to a read error. This chain links TRBV4-1 with TRBJ1-1; the D is unclear. Germline V lookup: CDR1 MGHRA, CDR2 YSYEKL. This CDR3 is built from 15 residues. CDR3 protein: CASSQEGRRNTEAFF. The CDR3 DNA reads TGTGCCAGCAGCCAAGAGGGCAGGCGGAACACTGAAGCTTTCTTT.